A selection of T cell receptor beta chains follows, all from one sample in a study of cytomegalovirus exposure and HLA in healthy donors. Libraries were prepared by immunoSEQ multiplex PCR; TCRdb keeps only in-frame clonotypes and omits some of them. Here the sample spans roughly 130,000 clones, approximately 89% being singletons. The sequencing input was PBMCs. These receptor sequences come from a man aged 25-40 years in good health and CMV-seronegative. Each CDR3 is given with its conserved first and last residue. The D gene is left open where the match is weak. The size field is filled for only some rows; it gives once, few, many or a size class.

TRBV27,15,.,.,TRBJ2-2,TGTGCCAGCAGTTACTTCGACAGGCTCACCGGGGAGCTGTTTTTT,CASSYFDRLTGELFF
TRBV5-6,16,few,.,TRBJ1-2,TGTGCCAGCAGCTTGGTAGGGGGTTCAGAGGTCTATGGCTACACCTTC,CASSLVGGSEVYGYTF
TRBV6-6,15,.,TRBD1,TRBJ1-4,TGTGCCAGCAGCTACAGGGGGTTGCCTGACGAAAAACTGTTTTTT,CASSYRGLPDEKLFF
TRBV28,13,.,.,TRBJ1-4,TGTGCCAGCAGCCTAGGGGCCAATGAAAAACTGTTTTTT,CASSLGANEKLFF
TRBV27,15,.,.,TRBJ1-3,TGTGCCAGCAGTTTCCGGGGTGGAGCTGGAAACACCATATATTTT,CASSFRGGAGNTIYF
TRBV28,15,.,.,TRBJ2-3,TGTGCCAGCAGCTCAGGGGCGGGTGGCACAGATACGCAGTATTTT,CASSSGAGGTDTQYF
TRBV5-4,13,.,.,TRBJ1-1,TGTGCCAGCAGCTTGGGGCCTAACACTGAAGCTTTCTTT,CASSLGPNTEAFF
TRBV4-3,19,.,.,TRBJ2-2,TGCGCCAGCAGCCAAGATTCCGGTCCGGGGGGCGCTTACACCGGGGAGCTGTTTTTT,CASSQDSGPGGAYTGELFF
TRBV6-5,14,.,.,TRBJ1-5,TGTGCCAGCAGAGCCGGGGGATATAATCAGCCCCAGCATTTT,CASRAGGYNQPQHF
TRBV7-9,16,once,TRBD2,TRBJ2-5,TGTGCCAGCAGCTTAGGGACTAGCGGGGTCCAAGAGACCCAGTACTTC,CASSLGTSGVQETQYF
TRBV18,15,.,.,TRBJ1-5,TGTGCCAGCTCACCGGGGGGGCCGGGCAATCAGCCCCAGCATTTT,CASSPGGPGNQPQHF
TRBV6-5,15,.,TRBD1,TRBJ2-1,TGTGCCAGCAGGAGGGACAGAACTAAATACAATGAGCAGTTCTTC,CASRRDRTKYNEQFF
TRBV28,14,few,.,TRBJ1-2,TGTGCCAGCAGGGAGAGTACAGGAGACTATGGCTACACCTTC,CASRESTGDYGYTF
TRBV5-1,16,.,TRBD1,TRBJ2-2,TGCGCCAGCAGCTTGGCCGGGACAGGGAACACCGGGGAGCTGTTTTTT,CASSLAGTGNTGELFF
TRBV9,12,.,.,TRBJ2-1,TGTGCCAGCAGCCCTTGGCTCGATGAGCAGTTCTTC,CASSPWLDEQFF
TRBV11-2,16,.,.,TRBJ1-1,TGTGCCAGCAGCTACAGACGGGGAAGCCAAACTTATGAAGCTTTCTTT,CASSYRRGSQTYEAFF
TRBV23-1,14,.,.,TRBJ2-7,TGCGCCAGCAGTCTGTCCGGGTTCTACTACGAGCAGTACTTC,CASSLSGFYYEQYF
TRBV7-9,15,.,.,TRBJ2-3,TGTGCCAGCAGCCTCCTCTCCAGGACCGAGGGTACGCAGTATTTT,CASSLLSRTEGTQYF
TRBV29-1,12,.,TRBD1,TRBJ1-2,TGCAGCGTAATGGAGACAGGGAAAGGCTACACCTTC,CSVMETGKGYTF
TRBV19,14,few,TRBD1,TRBJ2-7,TGTGCCAGTAGCACAGGGGCCCGCACCTACGAGCAGTACTTC,CASSTGARTYEQYF
TRBV5-5,19,.,TRBD1,TRBJ1-2,TGTGCCAGCAGCTTGGATGTTTGGACAGGGGGAAATAAAATGTATGGCTACACCTTC,CASSLDVWTGGNKMYGYTF
TRBV6-5,14,.,.,TRBJ2-1,TGTGCCAGCAGTTACGGGCAGGTAAACAATGAGCAGTTCTTC,CASSYGQVNNEQFF
TRBV19,16,.,.,TRBJ1-5,TGTGCCAGTAGTATCGGTGGAGGGGTAGGTAGTCAGCCCCAGCATTTT,CASSIGGGVGSQPQHF
TRBV2,12,.,TRBD1,TRBJ2-7,TGTGCCATTGTGACAGGGACCTACGAGCAGTACTTC,CAIVTGTYEQYF
TRBV10-2,15,.,TRBD1,TRBJ2-6,TGCGCCAGCAGCCGGACAGGGGCTGGGGCCAACGTCCTGACTTTC,CASSRTGAGANVLTF
TRBV18,15,.,TRBD1,TRBJ2-2,TGTGCCAGCTCACCTGGGACAGGAGGGACCGGGGAGCTGTTTTTT,CASSPGTGGTGELFF
TRBV29-1,13,.,.,TRBJ2-7,TGCAGCGCCGCGCCCAGGGCCTCTACAGAGCAGTACTTC,CSAAPRASTEQYF
TRBV27,15,.,TRBD1,TRBJ2-7,TGTGCCAGCAGTCCCGGACAGGGTGTCTTCTACGAGCAGTACTTC,CASSPGQGVFYEQYF
TRBV13,15,.,.,TRBJ1-3,TGTGCCAGCGCCGTCGGGAGTAATTCTGGAAACACCATATATTTT,CASAVGSNSGNTIYF
TRBV27,16,.,.,TRBJ2-7,TGTGCCAGCAGTATCCGACAGTTCCCCCAGCCCTACGAGCAGTACTTC,CASSIRQFPQPYEQYF
TRBV6-1,13,.,TRBD2,TRBJ2-3,TGTGCCAGCCAGCGGACTAGTGGTGATACGCAGTATTTT,CASQRTSGDTQYF
TRBV9,12,.,.,TRBJ2-7,TGTGCCAGCAGCGATAGTGCAGGCGAGCAGTACTTC,CASSDSAGEQYF
TRBV5-4,14,.,.,TRBJ2-1,TGTGCCAGCAGTTTTAGGGGGACCTACAATGAGCAGTTCTTC,CASSFRGTYNEQFF
TRBV28,13,.,.,TRBJ2-3,TGTGCCAGCAGTTTTGGAGTGACAGATACGCAGTATTTT,CASSFGVTDTQYF
TRBV13,14,.,TRBD1,TRBJ2-3,TGTGCCAGCAGCTTTGGGACAGGGGGCGATACGCAGTATTTT,CASSFGTGGDTQYF
TRBV4-1,18,.,TRBD1,TRBJ1-1,TGCGCCAGCAGCCAAGATAGCGGTGACAGGGGATGGGACACTGAAGCTTTCTTT,CASSQDSGDRGWDTEAFF
TRBV7-2,14,.,TRBD1,TRBJ1-4,TGTGCCAGCAGCCGGGACAGGGTAAATGAAAAACTGTTTTTT,CASSRDRVNEKLFF
TRBV5-6,16,once,TRBD1,TRBJ2-1,TGTGCCAGCAGCTTACCCGGGACAGGAATTAAGAATGAGCAGTTCTTC,CASSLPGTGIKNEQFF
TRBV6-7,13,.,.,TRBJ2-7,TGTGCCAGCAGCTCCCAGGACTGTTACGAGCAGTACTTC,CASSSQDCYEQYF
TRBV10-3,14,.,.,TRBJ1-1,TGTGCCATCAGTGAGTCGGGACATCCCCTGGAAGCTTTCTTT,CAISESGHPLEAFF
TRBV9,15,few,TRBD1,TRBJ1-5,TGTGCCAGCAGCGTGTCAGGGGGAATTTGGCAGCCCCAGCATTTT,CASSVSGGIWQPQHF
TRBV7-2,13,.,.,TRBJ2-2,TGTGCCAGCCGGGGTCAGAACACCGGGGAGCTGTTTTTT,CASRGQNTGELFF
TRBV4-1,16,once,.,TRBJ1-5,TGCGCCAGCAGCCGACAAACAGGGAGAGACAATCAGCCCCAGCATTTT,CASSRQTGRDNQPQHF
TRBV6-5,15,.,TRBD2,TRBJ2-3,TGTGCCAGCAGCCGCGGGCTAGCGGGGACAGATACGCAGTATTTT,CASSRGLAGTDTQYF
TRBV27,15,.,.,TRBJ1-3,TGTGCCAGCAGTGCAGGACAGTTCTCTGGAAACACCATATATTTT,CASSAGQFSGNTIYF